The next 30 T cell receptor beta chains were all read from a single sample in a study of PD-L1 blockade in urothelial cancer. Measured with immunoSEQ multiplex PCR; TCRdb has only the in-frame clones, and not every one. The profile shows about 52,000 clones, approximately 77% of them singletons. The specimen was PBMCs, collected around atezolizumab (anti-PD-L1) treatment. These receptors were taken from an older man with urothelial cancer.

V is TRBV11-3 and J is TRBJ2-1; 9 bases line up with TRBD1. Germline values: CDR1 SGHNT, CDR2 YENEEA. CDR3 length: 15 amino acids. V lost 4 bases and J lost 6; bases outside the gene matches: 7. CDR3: CASSSDRDRANEQFF. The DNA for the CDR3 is TGTGCCAGCAGCTCTGACCGGGACAGGGCCAATGAGCAGTTCTTC. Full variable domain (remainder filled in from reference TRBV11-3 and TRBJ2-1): EAGVVQSPRYKIIEKKQPVAFWCNPISGHNTLYWYLQNLGQGPELLIRYENEEAVDDSQLPKDRFSAERLKGVDSTLKIQPAELGDSAVYLCASSSDRDRANEQFFGPGTRLTVL.

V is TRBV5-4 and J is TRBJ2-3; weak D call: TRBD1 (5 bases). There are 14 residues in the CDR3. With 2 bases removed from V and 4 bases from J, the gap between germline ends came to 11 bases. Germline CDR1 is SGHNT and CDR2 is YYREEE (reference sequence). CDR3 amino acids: CASSLIQGSDTQYF. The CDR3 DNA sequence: TGTGCCAGCAGCTTAATTCAGGGATCAGATACGCAGTATTTT. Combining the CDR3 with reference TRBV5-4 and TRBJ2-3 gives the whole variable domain ETGVTQSPTHLIKTRGQQVTLRCSSQSGHNTVSWYQQALGQGPQFIFQYYREEENGRGNFPPRFSGLQFPNYSSELNVNALELDDSALYLCASSLIQGSDTQYFGPGTRLTVL.

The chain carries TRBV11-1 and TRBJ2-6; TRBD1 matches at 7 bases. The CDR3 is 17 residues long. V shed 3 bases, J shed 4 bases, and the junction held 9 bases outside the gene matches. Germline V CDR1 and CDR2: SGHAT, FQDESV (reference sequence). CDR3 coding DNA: TGTGCCAGCAGCTTCACCGGACAGGCGAGAGGGGCCAACGTCCTGACTTTC. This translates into CASSFTGQARGANVLTF.

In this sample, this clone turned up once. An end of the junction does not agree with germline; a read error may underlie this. CDR3 amino acids: CASSLGGENTEAFF. As DNA, the CDR3 is TGTGCCAGCAGTTTAGGGGGGGAGAACACTGAAGCTTTCTTT. The rearrangement links TRBV7-9 to TRBJ1-1; D might be TRBD1 (6 bases). Germline V gene data show CDR1 as SEHNR and CDR2 as FQNEAQ (reference sequence). The CDR3 has 14 amino acids. The complete variable domain, with remaining parts taken from reference TRBV7-9 and TRBJ1-1, reads DTGVSQNPRHKITKRGQNVTFRCDPISEHNRLYWYRQTLGQGPEFLTYFQNEAQLEKSRLLSDRFSAERPKGSFSTLEIQRTEQGDSAMYLCASSLGGENTEAFFGQGTRLTVV.

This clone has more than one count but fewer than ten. The CDR3 DNA reads as TGTGCCAGCAGCTGGACAGGGAACAAGCCTGAAGCTTTCTTT. Translated, it gives CASSWTGNKPEAFF. The chain has TRBV5-5 and TRBJ1-1, with 8 bases that match TRBD1. The J segment lost 6 bases and the V segment lost 3 bases, leaving 7 bases of the junction unmatched. The CDR3 is 14 amino acids. Germline values: CDR1 SGHKS, CDR2 YYEKEE (reference sequence). The complete variable domain, with remaining parts taken from reference TRBV5-5 and TRBJ1-1, reads DAGVTQSPTHLIKTRGQQVTLRCSPISGHKSVSWYQQVLGQGPQFIFQYYEKEERGRGNFPDRFSARQFPNYSSELNVNALLLGDSALYLCASSWTGNKPEAFFGQGTRLTVV.

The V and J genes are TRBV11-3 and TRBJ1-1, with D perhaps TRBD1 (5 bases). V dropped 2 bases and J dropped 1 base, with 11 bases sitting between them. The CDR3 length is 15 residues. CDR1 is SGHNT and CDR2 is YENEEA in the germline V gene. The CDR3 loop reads CASSLIGQGNTEAFF. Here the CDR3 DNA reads TGTGCCAGCAGCTTAATAGGTCAGGGGAACACTGAAGCTTTCTTT.

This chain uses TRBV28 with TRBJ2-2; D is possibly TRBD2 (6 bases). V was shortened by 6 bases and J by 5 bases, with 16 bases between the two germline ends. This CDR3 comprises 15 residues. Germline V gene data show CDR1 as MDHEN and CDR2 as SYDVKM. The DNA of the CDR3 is TGTGCCAGCAGCCTCACTCTCGGAGGGACCGGGGAGCTGTTTTTT. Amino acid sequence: CASSLTLGGTGELFF.

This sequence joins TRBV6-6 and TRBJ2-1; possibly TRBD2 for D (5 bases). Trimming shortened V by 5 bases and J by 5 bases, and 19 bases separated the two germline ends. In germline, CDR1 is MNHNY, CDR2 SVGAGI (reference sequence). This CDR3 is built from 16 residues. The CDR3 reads CASSPRTLPPHNEQFF. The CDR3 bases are TGTGCCAGCAGTCCCCGGACTCTGCCTCCCCACAATGAGCAGTTCTTC.

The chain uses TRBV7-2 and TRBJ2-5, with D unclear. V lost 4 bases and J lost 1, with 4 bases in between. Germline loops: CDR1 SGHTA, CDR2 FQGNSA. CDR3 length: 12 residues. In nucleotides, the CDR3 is TGTGCCAGCAGCTCCTCCCAAGAGACCCAGTACTTC. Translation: CASSSSQETQYF.

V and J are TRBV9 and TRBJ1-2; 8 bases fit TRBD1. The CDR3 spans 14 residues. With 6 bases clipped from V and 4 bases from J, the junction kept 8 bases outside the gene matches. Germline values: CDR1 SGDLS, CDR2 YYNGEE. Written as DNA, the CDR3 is TGTGCCAGCACCCCAAGAGACAGGGGCTATGGCTACACCTTC. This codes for CASTPRDRGYGYTF.

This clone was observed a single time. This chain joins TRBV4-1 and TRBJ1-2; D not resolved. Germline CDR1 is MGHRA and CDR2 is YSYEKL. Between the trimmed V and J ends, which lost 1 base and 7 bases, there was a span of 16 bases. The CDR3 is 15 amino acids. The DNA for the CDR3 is TGCGCCAGCAGCCAAGCGAGGACTACAGCAGCTGGCTACACCTTC. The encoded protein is CASSQARTTAAGYTF.

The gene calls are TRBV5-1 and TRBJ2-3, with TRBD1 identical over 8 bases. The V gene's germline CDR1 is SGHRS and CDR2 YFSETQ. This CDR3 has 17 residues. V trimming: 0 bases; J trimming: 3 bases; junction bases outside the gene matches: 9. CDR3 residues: CASSLEVQGVGTDTQYF. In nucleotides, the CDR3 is TGCGCCAGCAGCTTGGAAGTACAGGGGGTCGGGACAGATACGCAGTATTTT.

The CDR3 nucleotides are TGTGCCAGCAGCTTAATGAGGGTTTCCACAGATACGCAGTATTTT. This encodes CASSLMRVSTDTQYF. The chain links TRBV11-1 to TRBJ2-3, with TRBD2 as a possible D gene (5 bases). Deletions cut 2 bases from V and 2 bases from J, with 11 bases between. The CDR3 consists of 15 residues. Germline V gives CDR1 SGHAT, CDR2 FQDESV (reference sequence).

CDR3 amino acids: CASSFPGLAGSEQFF. The CDR3 DNA is TGTGCCAGCAGCTTTCCGGGACTAGCGGGGAGTGAGCAGTTCTTC. The genes are TRBV5-8 and TRBJ2-1; 13 nucleotides line up with TRBD2. V shed 2 bases and J 9 bases; nucleotides not matched to a gene: 5. Per the germline V gene, CDR1 is SGHTS and CDR2 is YDEGEE. The CDR3 spans 15 residues.

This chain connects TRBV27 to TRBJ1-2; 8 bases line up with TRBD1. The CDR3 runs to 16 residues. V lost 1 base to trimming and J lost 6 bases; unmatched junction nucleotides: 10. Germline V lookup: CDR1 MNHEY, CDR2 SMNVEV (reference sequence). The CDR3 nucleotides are TGTGCCAGCAGTTTATTAGGGCAGGGGGCGAAGAATGGCTACACCTTC. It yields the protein CASSLLGQGAKNGYTF.

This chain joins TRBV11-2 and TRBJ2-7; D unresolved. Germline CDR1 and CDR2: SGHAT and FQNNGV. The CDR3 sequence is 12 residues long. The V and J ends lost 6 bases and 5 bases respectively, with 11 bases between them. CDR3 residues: CASSPQAHEQYF. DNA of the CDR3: TGTGCCAGCAGTCCTCAGGCGCACGAGCAGTACTTC.

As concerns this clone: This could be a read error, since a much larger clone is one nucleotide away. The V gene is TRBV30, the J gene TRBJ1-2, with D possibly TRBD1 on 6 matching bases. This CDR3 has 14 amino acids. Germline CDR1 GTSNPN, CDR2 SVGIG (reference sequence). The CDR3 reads CAWSKRQVSYGYIF. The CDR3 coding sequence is TGTGCCTGGAGTAAACGACAGGTATCCTATGGCTACATCTTC.

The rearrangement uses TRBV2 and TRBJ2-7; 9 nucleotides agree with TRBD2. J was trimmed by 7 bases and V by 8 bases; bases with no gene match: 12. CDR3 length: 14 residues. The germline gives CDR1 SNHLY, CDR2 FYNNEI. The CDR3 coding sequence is TGTGCCAGCGGTCGAGCGGGGGGCTTGGGGGAGCAGTACTTC. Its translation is CASGRAGGLGEQYF.

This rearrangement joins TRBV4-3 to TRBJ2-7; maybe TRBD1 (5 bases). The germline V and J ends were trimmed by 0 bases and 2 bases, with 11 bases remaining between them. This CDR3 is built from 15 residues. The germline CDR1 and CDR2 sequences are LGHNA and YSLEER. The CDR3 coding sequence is TGCGCCAGCAGCCAAGACATAAGGGGTACCTACGAGCAGTACTTC. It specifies CASSQDIRGTYEQYF.

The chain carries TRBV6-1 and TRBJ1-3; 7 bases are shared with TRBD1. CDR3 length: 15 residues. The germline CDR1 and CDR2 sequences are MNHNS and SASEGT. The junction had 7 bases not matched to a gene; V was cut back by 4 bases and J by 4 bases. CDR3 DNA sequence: TGTGCCAGCAGTGTAACAGGGGCTAGAGGAAACACCATATATTTT. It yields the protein CASSVTGARGNTIYF.

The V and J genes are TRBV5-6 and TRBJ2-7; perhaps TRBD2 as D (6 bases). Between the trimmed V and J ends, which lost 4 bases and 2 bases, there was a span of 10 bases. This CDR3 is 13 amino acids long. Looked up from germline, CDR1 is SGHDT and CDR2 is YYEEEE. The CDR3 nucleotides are TGTGCCAGCAGCGGGGACTCAACCTACGAGCAGTACTTC. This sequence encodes CASSGDSTYEQYF.

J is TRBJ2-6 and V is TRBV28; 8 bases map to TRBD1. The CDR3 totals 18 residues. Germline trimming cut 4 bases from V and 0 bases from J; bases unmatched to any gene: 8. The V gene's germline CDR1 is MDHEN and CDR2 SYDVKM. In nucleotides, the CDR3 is TGTGCCAGCAGTTCTTTTATGGGACAGGTCTCTGGGGCCAACGTCCTGACTTTC. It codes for CASSSFMGQVSGANVLTF.

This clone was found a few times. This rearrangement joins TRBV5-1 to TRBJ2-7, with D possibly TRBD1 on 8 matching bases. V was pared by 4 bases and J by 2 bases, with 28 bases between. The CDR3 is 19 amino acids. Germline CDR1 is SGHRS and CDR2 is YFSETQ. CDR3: CASSPGGGQGPANPYEQYF. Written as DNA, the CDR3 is TGCGCCAGCAGCCCGGGGGGTGGACAGGGTCCGGCGAACCCCTACGAGCAGTACTTC.

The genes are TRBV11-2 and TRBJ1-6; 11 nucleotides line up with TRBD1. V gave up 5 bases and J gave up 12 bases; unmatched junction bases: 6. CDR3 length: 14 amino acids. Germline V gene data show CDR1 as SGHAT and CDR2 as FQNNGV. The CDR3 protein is CASSPGQGDRPLHF. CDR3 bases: TGTGCCAGCAGCCCGGGACAGGGGGACCGACCCCTCCACTTT.

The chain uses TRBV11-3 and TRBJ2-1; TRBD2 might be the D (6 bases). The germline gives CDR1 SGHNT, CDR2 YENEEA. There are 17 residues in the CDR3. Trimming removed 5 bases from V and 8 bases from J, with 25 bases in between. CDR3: CASSLPGRVGLFYEQFF. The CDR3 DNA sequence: TGTGCCAGCAGCCTCCCCGGGCGGGTAGGACTATTCTATGAGCAGTTCTTC.

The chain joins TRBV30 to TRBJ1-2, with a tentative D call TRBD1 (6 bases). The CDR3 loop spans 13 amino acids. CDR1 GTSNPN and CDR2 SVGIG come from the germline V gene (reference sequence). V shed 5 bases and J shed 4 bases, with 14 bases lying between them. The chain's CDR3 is CAWGRGSLYGYTF. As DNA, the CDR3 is TGTGCCTGGGGCAGGGGTAGTCTCTATGGCTACACCTTC.

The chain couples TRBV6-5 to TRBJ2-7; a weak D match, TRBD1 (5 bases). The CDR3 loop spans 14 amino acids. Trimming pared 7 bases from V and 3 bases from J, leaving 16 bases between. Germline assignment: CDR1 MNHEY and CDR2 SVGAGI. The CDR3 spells CASTRQSRDYEQYF. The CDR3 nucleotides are TGTGCCAGCACCCGACAGTCAAGGGACTACGAGCAGTACTTC.

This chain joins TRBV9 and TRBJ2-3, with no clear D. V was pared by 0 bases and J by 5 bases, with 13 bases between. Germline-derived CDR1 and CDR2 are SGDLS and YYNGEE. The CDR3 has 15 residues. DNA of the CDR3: TGTGCCAGCAGCGTAGCTACGACTCCCGGAGATACGCAGTATTTT. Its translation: CASSVATTPGDTQYF.

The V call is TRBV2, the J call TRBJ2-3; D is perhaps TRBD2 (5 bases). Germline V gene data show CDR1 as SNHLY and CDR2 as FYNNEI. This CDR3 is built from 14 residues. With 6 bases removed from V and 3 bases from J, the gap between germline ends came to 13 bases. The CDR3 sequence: CASSLTTETDTQYF. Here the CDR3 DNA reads TGTGCCAGCAGCCTGACTACGGAGACAGATACGCAGTATTTT.

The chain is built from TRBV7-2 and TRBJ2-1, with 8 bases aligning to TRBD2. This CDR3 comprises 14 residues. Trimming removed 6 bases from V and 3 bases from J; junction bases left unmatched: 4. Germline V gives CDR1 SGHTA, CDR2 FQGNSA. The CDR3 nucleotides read TGTGCCAGCAGTTTTAGCGGGATCTACAATGAGCAGTTCTTC. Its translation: CASSFSGIYNEQFF. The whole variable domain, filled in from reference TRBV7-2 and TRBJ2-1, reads GAGVSQSPSNKVTEKGKDVELRCDPISGHTALYWYRQSLGQGLEFLIYFQGNSAPDKSGLPSDRFSAERTGGSVSTLTIQRTQQEDSAVYLCASSFSGIYNEQFFGPGTRLTVL.